This T cell receptor beta chain was recorded in a study of blood T cell repertoires in COVID-19. As for the study in general: The samples span acute and convalescent COVID-19 from the United States, Italy and Spain. Nucleic acid was either cDNA or gDNA, and it came from T cells, B-cell-depleted T cells, or PBMCs.

Under the authors' procedure: It was from reference gene primer amplification that nucleated cell counts were estimated. TCRdb's copy holds only in-frame clones and misses some; the assay was immunoSEQ multiplex PCR. D and trimming come from the DNA, and the V and J calls and clone size come from that table. Here the sample spans about 210,000 clones, roughly 81% being singletons. The sequencing input was peripheral blood. The TCR comes from a woman aged 45-65 years with active or convalescent COVID-19.

CDR3 bases: TGTGCCAGCAGCTTTAGCGCCAGGAGCTCCTACGAGCAGTACTTC. It codes for CASSFSARSSYEQYF. The chain links TRBV7-2 to TRBJ2-7; D may be TRBD2 (5 bases). Germline V gene sequence: CDR1 SGHTA, CDR2 FQGNSA. The CDR3 loop spans 15 amino acids. V was trimmed by 3 bases and J by 0 bases, leaving 12 bases between them.